The 24 T cell receptor beta chains below were found in one sample sequenced in a study of CD8 T cells in Susac syndrome. It was with random hexamers that about 0.45 to 1 ug RNA was reverse transcribed. MiXCR was run by TCRdb on the immunoSEQ multiplex PCR reads, yielding one entry per CDR3 protein. This table holds over 300,000 distinct CDR3 sequences, roughly 94% found once. The specimen was CD4+ T cells from PBMCs. The receptors derive from a human donor with multiple sclerosis.

The chain links TRBV7-3 to TRBJ2-6; 7 nucleotides line up with TRBD1. V lost 5 bases, J lost 2 bases, and 9 bases stayed unmatched. The germline gives CDR1 SGHTA, CDR2 FQGTGA. This CDR3 contains 17 residues. The CDR3 DNA sequence: TGTGCCAGCAGCCCCCAGGGGACAGCGCCTGGGGCCAACGTCCTGACTTTC. Protein sequence: CASSPQGTAPGANVLTF.

The rearrangement links TRBV10-3 to TRBJ1-4; no clear D. Trimming shortened V by 0 bases and J by 0 bases, and 8 bases separated the two germline ends. Germline V gives CDR1 ENHRY, CDR2 SYGVKD. CDR3 size: 16 residues. CDR3 loop: CAISESHPPTNEKLFF. The DNA for the CDR3 is TGTGCCATCAGTGAGTCGCATCCGCCAACTAATGAAAAACTGTTTTTT.

This sequence joins TRBV2 and TRBJ2-1; TRBD2 matches 13 bases. Germline CDR1 is SNHLY and CDR2 is FYNNEI. V was pared by 6 bases and J by 6 bases, with 11 bases of the junction left unmatched. The CDR3 contains 17 residues. The CDR3 spells CASSPGLAGVSVNEQFF. The CDR3 DNA is TGTGCCAGCAGCCCCGGACTAGCGGGAGTTTCGGTCAATGAGCAGTTCTTC. Full variable domain (outside the CDR3, taken from reference TRBV2 and TRBJ2-1): EPEVTQTPSHQVTQMGQEVILRCVPISNHLYFYWYRQILGQKVEFLVSFYNNEISEKSEIFDDQFSVERPDGSNFTLKIRSTKLEDSAMYFCASSPGLAGVSVNEQFFGPGTRLTVL.

The rearrangement links TRBV7-9 to TRBJ2-2; D is ambiguous. Between the trimmed V and J ends, which lost 7 bases and 0 bases, there was a span of 6 bases. The CDR3 is 13 amino acids. In germline, CDR1 is SEHNR, CDR2 FQNEAQ (reference sequence). The CDR3 sequence is CASTLTNTGELFF. CDR3 DNA sequence: TGTGCCAGCACACTAACGAACACCGGGGAGCTGTTTTTT.

CDR3 sequence: CASSFLGSRGGTGELFF. CDR3 nucleotides: TGTGCCAGCAGCTTTCTAGGGAGCCGCGGGGGCACCGGGGAGCTGTTTTTT. This chain joins TRBV5-6 and TRBJ2-2, with 7 bases identical to TRBD2. Germline V lookup: CDR1 SGHDT, CDR2 YYEEEE. V shed 2 bases, J shed 4 bases, and the junction held 11 bases outside the gene matches. This CDR3 is 17 amino acids long. The full variable domain, with the rest looked up from reference TRBV5-6 and TRBJ2-2, is DAGVTQSPTHLIKTRGQQVTLRCSPKSGHDTVSWYQQALGQGPQFIFQYYEEEERQRGNFPDRFSGHQFPNYSSELNVNALLLGDSALYLCASSFLGSRGGTGELFFGEGSRLTVL.

This chain uses TRBV7-6 with TRBJ2-3; 7 nucleotides align to TRBD2. Germline trimming cut 3 bases from V and 2 bases from J; bases unmatched to any gene: 8. The CDR3 runs to 16 residues. Germline loops: CDR1 SGHVS, CDR2 FNYEAQ. The CDR3 DNA follows: TGTGCCAGCAGCTTCGACGCTAGCGGTTACACAGATACGCAGTATTTT. This encodes CASSFDASGYTDTQYF.

The V gene is TRBV25-1, the J gene TRBJ2-7; D unclear. V was cut by 4 bases and J by 2 bases, with 12 bases left in between. Germline V lookup: CDR1 MGHDK, CDR2 SYGVNS. CDR3 size: 14 residues. Here the CDR3 reads CASSGAVATYEQYF. In nucleotides, the CDR3 is TGTGCCAGCAGTGGGGCAGTCGCGACCTACGAGCAGTACTTC.

The chain recombines TRBV29-1 with TRBJ2-3; D gene ambiguous. Trimming cost V 7 bases and J 2 bases, with 10 bases left between them. The CDR3 is 12 amino acids. From germline, CDR1 is SQVTM and CDR2 ANQGSEA. The CDR3 loop reads CSETGSTDTQYF. In DNA form, the CDR3 reads TGCAGCGAGACCGGGTCCACAGATACGCAGTATTTT.

The rearrangement uses TRBV20-1 and TRBJ1-1; D remains ambiguous. Germline V gives CDR1 DFQATT, CDR2 SNEGSKA (reference sequence). V shed 6 bases and J shed 2 bases, with 10 bases lying between them. The CDR3 loop spans 12 amino acids. Here the CDR3 reads CSAPAPNTEAFF. The CDR3 bases are TGCAGTGCACCGGCACCTAACACTGAAGCTTTCTTT.

In DNA form, the CDR3 reads TGCGCCAGCAGCTCGCTCGCGACCTACGAGCAGTACTTC. As protein: CASSSLATYEQYF. V and J are TRBV5-1 and TRBJ2-7; D ambiguous. Germline V CDR1 and CDR2: SGHRS, YFSETQ. Trimming took off 3 bases at V and 2 bases at J, with 9 bases between the two ends. The CDR3 spans 13 residues.

V and J are TRBV2 and TRBJ2-1; D perhaps matches TRBD1 (6 bases). Germline V gene sequence: CDR1 SNHLY, CDR2 FYNNEI. V shed 4 bases and J shed 4 bases, with 11 bases lying between them. The CDR3 is made up of 14 amino acids. The CDR3 sequence is CASSATRGYNEQFF. DNA for the CDR3: TGTGCCAGCAGTGCGACCAGGGGTTACAATGAGCAGTTCTTC.

The chain carries TRBV6-1 and TRBJ1-2, with D unclear. V lost 2 bases and J 0 bases, leaving 4 bases between the germline ends. Germline V CDR1 and CDR2: MNHNS, SASEGT. CDR3 length equals 13 residues. The CDR3 spells CASSEFSNYGYTF. The CDR3 DNA follows: TGTGCCAGCAGTGAATTTTCTAACTATGGCTACACCTTC.

The chain carries TRBV5-1 and TRBJ1-1; no clear D gene. V was pared by 0 bases and J by 0 bases, with 18 bases between. The CDR3 contains 18 residues. Germline CDR1 SGHRS, CDR2 YFSETQ. DNA of the CDR3: TGCGCCAGCAGCTTGGTAGGGTCGGGTACCAGGTTGAACACTGAAGCTTTCTTT. This codes for CASSLVGSGTRLNTEAFF.

The chain uses TRBV2 and TRBJ1-2, with 7 bases identical to TRBD1. The CDR3 has 14 residues. V lost 6 bases to trimming and J lost 2 bases; unmatched junction nucleotides: 6. Germline CDR1 SNHLY, CDR2 FYNNEI. CDR3 sequence (DNA): TGTGCCAGCAGGCCCCGGGGACAGAACTATGGCTACACCTTC. Amino acids: CASRPRGQNYGYTF. Looking up the rest from reference TRBV2 and TRBJ1-2 gives the full variable domain: EPEVTQTPSHQVTQMGQEVILRCVPISNHLYFYWYRQILGQKVEFLVSFYNNEISEKSEIFDDQFSVERPDGSNFTLKIRSTKLEDSAMYFCASRPRGQNYGYTFGSGTRLTVV.

This chain uses TRBV24-1 with TRBJ1-3; no clear D gene. Trimming stripped 4 bases from V and 0 bases from J, with 3 bases between. CDR1 is KGHDR and CDR2 is SFDVKD in the germline V gene. This CDR3 contains 13 residues. The chain's CDR3 is CATSDRSGNTIYF. For the CDR3, the DNA is TGTGCCACCAGTGACCGCTCTGGAAACACCATATATTTT.

V and J are TRBV20-1 and TRBJ2-1, with D possibly TRBD2 on 6 matching bases. Germline loops: CDR1 DFQATT, CDR2 SNEGSKA (reference sequence). V was clipped by 1 base and J by 4 bases, with 14 bases between them. CDR3 length equals 15 residues. CDR3 coding DNA: TGCAGTGCTAGAGCGGGAGAACGACAGTACAATGAGCAGTTCTTC. Protein product: CSARAGERQYNEQFF.

This rearrangement joins TRBV5-8 to TRBJ1-6; 9 bases line up with TRBD1. V shed 0 bases, J shed 4 bases, and the junction held 5 bases outside the gene matches. Germline values: CDR1 SGHTS, CDR2 YDEGEE. CDR3 length: 17 residues. Here the CDR3 reads CASSLVGDRGYNSPLHF. CDR3 bases: TGTGCCAGCAGCTTGGTGGGCGACAGGGGGTATAATTCACCCCTCCACTTT. Together with reference TRBV5-8 and TRBJ1-6, the CDR3 gives the full variable domain: EAGVTQSPTHLIKTRGQQATLRCSPISGHTSVYWYQQALGLGLQFLLWYDEGEERNRGNFPPRFSGRQFPNYSSELNVNALELEDSALYLCASSLVGDRGYNSPLHFGNGTRLTVT.

V usage is TRBV7-2 and J usage is TRBJ2-7; 8 nucleotides match TRBD2. CDR1 and CDR2 (germline): SGHTA, FQGNSA. The junction had 11 bases not matched to a gene; V was cut back by 5 bases and J by 2 bases. This CDR3 comprises 16 residues. CDR3 in DNA: TGTGCCAGCAGCATCCGGGAGGGAGAGACAGCCTACGAGCAGTACTTC. This translates into CASSIREGETAYEQYF.

The J gene is TRBJ2-7, the V gene TRBV5-6, with TRBD1 matching over 8 bases. Germline loops: CDR1 SGHDT, CDR2 YYEEEE. The V gene end was trimmed by 1 base and the J gene end by 6 bases; junction bases not matched to a gene: 9. The length of the CDR3 is 15 residues. The CDR3 sequence is CASSLWVDRDGEQYF. The CDR3 nucleotides read TGTGCCAGCAGCTTGTGGGTGGACAGGGATGGCGAGCAGTACTTC. Looking up the rest from reference TRBV5-6 and TRBJ2-7 gives the full variable domain: DAGVTQSPTHLIKTRGQQVTLRCSPKSGHDTVSWYQQALGQGPQFIFQYYEEEERQRGNFPDRFSGHQFPNYSSELNVNALLLGDSALYLCASSLWVDRDGEQYFGPGTRLTVT.

The chain uses TRBV12-3 or TRBV12-4 and TRBJ2-5; D is uncertain. Between the trimmed V and J ends, which lost 6 bases and 1 base, there was a span of 12 bases. The CDR3 runs 14 residues. The CDR3 DNA is TGTGCCAGCAGGTGGACGGTCTCCCAAGAGACCCAGTACTTC. This gives the protein CASRWTVSQETQYF.

This chain links TRBV20-1 with TRBJ2-5; 7 nucleotides line up with TRBD2. CDR3 length equals 16 residues. The germline gives CDR1 DFQATT, CDR2 SNEGSKA (reference sequence). With 3 bases clipped from V and 4 bases from J, the junction kept 14 bases outside the gene matches. The DNA of the CDR3 is TGCAGTGCTAGCCTCGGGGCGGGGGACCCTCGAGAGACCCAGTACTTC. Translating gives CSASLGAGDPRETQYF.

V usage is TRBV20-1 and J usage is TRBJ1-1; weak D call: TRBD1 (5 bases). The CDR3 extends over 13 amino acids. The V end lost 3 bases, the J end lost 7 bases, and 15 bases lay between the germline ends. Germline values: CDR1 DFQATT, CDR2 SNEGSKA (reference sequence). The CDR3 loop reads CSASLRGPHEAFF. DNA for the CDR3: TGCAGTGCTAGTTTGAGGGGTCCCCATGAAGCTTTCTTT.

J is TRBJ1-3 and V is TRBV6-5; D remains unclear. Trimming left V 4 bases short and J 4 bases short, with 11 bases between. Germline lookup yields CDR1 MNHEY and CDR2 SVGAGI. The CDR3 spans 14 residues. The CDR3 coding sequence is TGTGCCAGCAGTTTCATGCTTGGGGGAAACACCATATATTTT. Its translation: CASSFMLGGNTIYF.

V gene TRBV10-3 combines with J gene TRBJ2-3; D might be TRBD1 or TRBD2, each matching 5 bases. Germline V gives CDR1 ENHRY, CDR2 SYGVKD. The CDR3 totals 13 residues. Deletions cut 6 bases from V and 6 bases from J, with 13 bases between. The CDR3 sequence: CAIRGRESDTQYF. DNA of the CDR3: TGTGCCATCAGGGGCAGGGAGTCTGATACGCAGTATTTT.